Below, 26 T cell receptor beta chains from the same sample are listed, as sequenced in a study of T-cell memory formation after mild COVID-19. Each CDR3 protein gets one entry after TCRdb re-called the 5' RACE reads with MiXCR. In the table there are 250,000 to 350,000 distinct CDR3 sequences, just under 20% of which are singletons. The material sequenced was PBMCs or a T cell subset sorted from them (not recorded which). The receptor source for this set is a man aged 18 to 30 who had mild COVID-19 (a few samples of this study predate the infection). Cell type and time point are not known.

CDR3 coding DNA: TGTGCCAGCAGGCCCGCAGGGGGCTCACCCCTCCACTTT. Its translation: CASRPAGGSPLHF. This chain links TRBV7-9 with TRBJ1-6; the match to TRBD1 covers 8 bases. CDR1 is SEHNR, CDR2 FQNEAQ, per germline (reference sequence). With V trimmed by 6 bases and J by 10 bases, 5 bases remained unmatched. The CDR3 is 13 residues long.

The CDR3 is CATGEPQGAQGYGYTF. For the CDR3, the DNA is TGTGCCACCGGGGAGCCACAGGGGGCGCAGGGCTATGGCTACACCTTC. V and J are TRBV15 and TRBJ1-2; 9 positions agree with TRBD1. The CDR3 consists of 16 residues. Germline CDR1 and CDR2: LNHNV and YYDKDF (reference sequence). With 8 bases clipped from V and 4 bases from J, the junction kept 14 bases outside the gene matches.

V is TRBV20-1 and J is TRBJ1-1, with a tentative D call TRBD1 (6 bases). Germline CDR1 DFQATT, CDR2 SNEGSKA (reference sequence). The CDR3 spans 13 residues. The V and J ends lost 5 bases and 1 base respectively, with 11 bases between them. The CDR3 is CSASDRSNTEAFF. The CDR3 DNA follows: TGCAGTGCTTCCGACAGGTCGAACACTGAAGCTTTCTTT.

This clonotype was counted a few times. The CDR3, as DNA: TGTGCCAGCAGCTTAGTTGGGGGTGGTGGACAGCCCCAGCATTTT. Its translation is CASSLVGGGGQPQHF. The chain carries TRBV7-2 and TRBJ1-5, with TRBD1 as a possible D gene (5 bases). The CDR3 sequence is 15 residues long. V was trimmed by 1 base and J by 7 bases, leaving 14 bases between them. CDR1 is SGHTA and CDR2 is FQGNSA in the germline V gene.

The gene calls are TRBV5-1 and TRBJ1-5, with a tentative D call TRBD1 (6 bases). The germline V gene encodes CDR1 SGHRS and CDR2 YFSETQ. V lost 0 bases and J 3 bases, leaving 10 bases between the germline ends. The length of the CDR3 is 15 residues. The CDR3 DNA is TGCGCCAGCAGCTTGGAAGGGGGAAACAATCAGCCCCAGCATTTT. This translates into CASSLEGGNNQPQHF.

The chain combines TRBV4-3 with TRBJ1-1; D gene ambiguous. Germline CDR1 reads LGHNA; CDR2 reads YSLEER. With 1 base removed from V and 7 bases from J, the gap between germline ends came to 4 bases. The CDR3 has 11 amino acids. CDR3 protein: CASSQADEAFF. In DNA, the CDR3 is TGCGCCAGCAGCCAAGCGGATGAAGCTTTCTTT.

This sequence joins TRBV7-9 and TRBJ2-3, with D perhaps matching TRBD1 (5 bases). Trimming left V 10 bases short and J 11 bases short, with 16 bases between. The CDR3 consists of 11 residues. Germline CDR1 SEHNR, CDR2 FQNEAQ (reference sequence). CDR3 in amino acids: CATPGAGEQYF. In DNA, the CDR3 is TGTGCCACCCCTGGGGCTGGTGAGCAGTATTTT.

V is TRBV6-5 and J is TRBJ2-2, with 16 bases fitting TRBD2. This CDR3 spans 17 amino acids. J lost 10 bases, V lost 5 bases, and 10 bases had no gene match. CDR1 and CDR2 (germline): MNHEY, SVGAGI. CDR3 residues: CASSNPGTSGGAAELFF. Written as DNA, the CDR3 is TGTGCCAGCAGTAACCCCGGGACTAGCGGGGGGGCCGCGGAGCTGTTTTTT.

The chain employs TRBV28 and TRBJ1-1; no clear D. Germline assignment: CDR1 MDHEN and CDR2 SYDVKM. V lost 3 bases and J lost 4, with 9 bases in between. The CDR3 length is 13 residues. CDR3 nucleotides: TGTGCCAGCAGTTTTAAACCCGGCACTGAAGCTTTCTTT. Amino acids: CASSFKPGTEAFF.

The chain carries TRBV2 and TRBJ1-2; a weak D match, TRBD1 (5 bases). Germline CDR1 reads SNHLY; CDR2 reads FYNNEI. The CDR3 has 14 amino acids. V was clipped by 7 bases and J by 0 bases, with 12 bases between them. This CDR3 is CASTSDKANYGYTF. CDR3 nucleotide sequence: TGTGCCAGCACGTCGGACAAGGCTAACTATGGCTACACCTTC.

This clonotype was seen a handful of times. The rearrangement links TRBV6-5 to TRBJ2-7; possibly TRBD2 for D (6 bases). V dropped 3 bases and J dropped 6 bases, with 18 bases sitting between them. Germline CDR1 and CDR2: MNHEY and SVGAGI. The CDR3 is 15 amino acids. This chain's CDR3 is CASSYGPGGSIEQYF. The DNA of the CDR3 is TGTGCCAGCAGTTATGGACCCGGAGGGTCCATCGAGCAGTACTTC.

This clonotype was observed many times. The chain joins TRBV4-3 to TRBJ2-3; weak D call: TRBD2 (5 bases). The CDR3 totals 14 residues. Germline CDR1 reads LGHNA; CDR2 reads YSLEER. The ends were cut back, 4 bases at V and 6 bases at J, with 14 bases in the middle. CDR3 DNA sequence: TGCGCCAGCAGCCCTGGCCAGCCGGGGGATACGCAGTATTTT. Translating gives CASSPGQPGDTQYF.

V gene TRBV29-1 combines with J gene TRBJ2-1, with 9 nucleotides matching TRBD2. V dropped 5 bases and J dropped 7; count of bases not matched to a gene: 12. Germline CDR1 SQVTM, CDR2 ANQGSEA. This CDR3 has 15 residues. This CDR3 is CSVNVMRGGLNEQFF. In DNA, the CDR3 is TGCAGCGTTAACGTAATGCGGGGGGGCCTGAATGAGCAGTTCTTC.

A few counts support this clonotype. The rearrangement links TRBV4-1 to TRBJ2-5, with a tentative D call TRBD1 (5 bases). Trimming stripped 4 bases from V and 5 bases from J, with 17 bases between. Germline CDR1 is MGHRA and CDR2 is YSYEKL. The CDR3 has 15 residues. DNA for the CDR3: TGCGCCAGCAGCCTTAACCAGGGATCTGGGGAGACCCAGTACTTC. Translation gives CASSLNQGSGETQYF.

The sample holds a few counts of this clonotype. This chain uses TRBV5-1 with TRBJ2-2; the D gene is possibly TRBD1 (6 bases). V gave up 4 bases and J gave up 1 base, with 11 bases separating them. The germline V gene encodes CDR1 SGHRS and CDR2 YFSETQ. This CDR3 spans 15 amino acids. The CDR3 nucleotides read TGCGCCAGCAGCCCCGAGACAGGGAACACCGGGGAGCTGTTTTTT. This encodes CASSPETGNTGELFF.

This clonotype was seen once. This chain links TRBV2 with TRBJ1-4; 7 bases match TRBD1. The ends lost 6 bases at V and 8 bases at J; junction bases unmatched: 6. Germline values: CDR1 SNHLY, CDR2 FYNNEI. CDR3 length: 13 residues. The CDR3 region has the DNA TGTGCCAGCAGGAGGGGGCAGTTGGAAAAACTGTTTTTT. Encoded protein: CASRRGQLEKLFF.

The rearrangement uses TRBV7-6 and TRBJ1-1; D remains ambiguous. Germline loops: CDR1 SGHVS, CDR2 FNYEAQ. V dropped 8 bases and J dropped 3 bases, with 10 bases sitting between them. CDR3 size: 12 residues. The CDR3 loop reads CASVGIDTEAFF. In DNA form, the CDR3 reads TGTGCCAGCGTGGGCATCGACACTGAAGCTTTCTTT.

This chain joins TRBV7-2 and TRBJ1-2; D ambiguous. This CDR3 contains 13 residues. The V and J ends lost 5 bases and 0 bases respectively, with 7 bases between them. Germline V gives CDR1 SGHTA, CDR2 FQGNSA. CDR3 loop: CASSPLPNYGYTF. CDR3 bases: TGTGCCAGCAGCCCACTTCCTAACTATGGCTACACCTTC.

The J gene is TRBJ1-5, the V gene TRBV27, with D maybe TRBD1 (6 bases). The germline V gene encodes CDR1 MNHEY and CDR2 SMNVEV (reference sequence). This CDR3 comprises 13 residues. Trimming removed 8 bases from V and 7 bases from J, with 15 bases in between. CDR3: CASGGGRRQPQHF. DNA of the CDR3: TGTGCCAGCGGGGGGGGGCGCAGACAGCCCCAGCATTTT.

This clonotype showed up just a few times. The chain has TRBV2 and TRBJ2-3, with TRBD2 identical over 10 bases. The germline V gene has CDR1 SNHLY and CDR2 FYNNEI. Trimming removed 6 bases from V and 2 bases from J; junction bases left unmatched: 5. CDR3 size: 15 residues. The CDR3 loop is CASRVLAGTTDTQYF. The CDR3 DNA is TGTGCCAGCAGGGTACTAGCGGGAACCACAGATACGCAGTATTTT.

This clonotype was counted a few times. The chain links TRBV10-2 to TRBJ1-1, with 12 positions matching TRBD1. V trimming: 4 bases; J trimming: 1 base; junction bases outside the gene matches: 7. From germline, CDR1 is WSHSY and CDR2 SAAADI. The CDR3 extends over 17 amino acids. The DNA of the CDR3 is TGCGCCAGCAGTGGTTCCGGGACAGGGGGCGCGAACACTGAAGCTTTCTTT. Its protein product is CASSGSGTGGANTEAFF.

This clonotype was seen a handful of times. V gene TRBV7-8 combines with J gene TRBJ1-1, with D maybe TRBD1 (6 bases). CDR3 length: 17 amino acids. Between the trimmed V and J ends, which lost 5 bases and 1 base, there was a span of 20 bases. Germline V gene lookup returns CDR1 SGHVS and CDR2 FQNEAQ. CDR3 in amino acids: CASSPTTTGLGNTEAFF. CDR3 bases: TGTGCCAGCAGCCCGACCACTACAGGGTTGGGGAACACTGAAGCTTTCTTT.

The rearrangement uses TRBV11-2 and TRBJ1-3, with a tentative D call TRBD1 (5 bases). The CDR3 has 16 residues. CDR1 is SGHAT, CDR2 FQNNGV, per germline. Trimming removed 4 bases at V and 0 bases at J, with 13 bases between. CDR3 residues: CASSSPRGVSGNTIYF. The DNA of the CDR3 is TGTGCCAGCAGCTCCCCAAGGGGCGTCTCTGGAAACACCATATATTTT.

V and J are TRBV20-1 and TRBJ2-4; D remains ambiguous. The CDR3 is 14 amino acids. Germline values: CDR1 DFQATT, CDR2 SNEGSKA (reference sequence). V was clipped by 0 bases and J by 0 bases, with 6 bases between them. The CDR3 region is CSARDALAKNIQYF. As DNA, the CDR3 is TGCAGTGCTAGAGATGCGTTAGCCAAAAACATTCAGTACTTC.

This clonotype occurred a few times. The V gene is TRBV29-1, the J gene TRBJ2-3; the D is unclear. The CDR3 is 14 amino acids. Germline V gene sequence: CDR1 SQVTM, CDR2 ANQGSEA. V was clipped by 3 bases and J by 1 base, with 11 bases between them. Here the CDR3 reads CSVDPAEGTDTQYF. CDR3 DNA sequence: TGCAGCGTTGACCCGGCCGAAGGCACAGATACGCAGTATTTT.

The gene calls are TRBV27 and TRBJ2-1; TRBD1 or TRBD2 may be the D gene (5 bases each). The CDR3 has 15 amino acids. The V end was cut by 6 bases, the J end by 0 bases, with 12 bases between. CDR1 is MNHEY and CDR2 is SMNVEV in the germline V gene (reference sequence). The CDR3 protein is CASRGTPSSYNEQFF. CDR3 coding DNA: TGTGCCAGCAGGGGGACGCCGAGCTCCTACAATGAGCAGTTCTTC.